These 8 T cell receptor beta chains originate from one sample sequenced in a study of blood T cell repertoires in COVID-19. Measured with immunoSEQ multiplex PCR; TCRdb has only the in-frame clones, and not every one. The sample records some 290,000 clones, almost 90% being singletons. Sequences were obtained from peripheral blood. These receptors originate from a woman aged 25 to 39 with COVID-19, enrolled during active disease.

This clone was counted between two and nine times. The chain links TRBV7-9 to TRBJ1-6; 9 bases agree with TRBD1. V lost 5 bases to trimming and J lost 9 bases; unmatched junction nucleotides: 8. The CDR3 extends over 15 amino acids. From germline, CDR1 is SEHNR and CDR2 FQNEAQ (reference sequence). CDR3 sequence reads: CASSARTGESSPLHF. The CDR3 DNA follows: TGTGCCAGCAGCGCCAGGACAGGGGAGAGTTCACCCCTCCACTTT.

The genes are TRBV18 and TRBJ2-1, with a possible D match to TRBD2 (6 bases). Per germline, CDR1 KGHSH and CDR2 LQKENI. V gave up 0 bases and J gave up 5 bases, with 11 bases separating them. This CDR3 comprises 15 residues. CDR3 DNA sequence: TGTGCCAGCTCACCACCTGCGGGGCGGGACAATGAGCAGTTCTTC. As protein: CASSPPAGRDNEQFF.

The CDR3 sequence: CASETGDRSSYEQYF. For the CDR3, the DNA is TGTGCCAGCGAAACGGGGGACAGGAGCTCCTACGAGCAGTACTTC. This chain joins TRBV28 and TRBJ2-7, with TRBD1 matching 8 bases. Germline CDR1 MDHEN, CDR2 SYDVKM. The CDR3 length is 15 residues. The ends lost 8 bases at V and 0 bases at J; junction bases unmatched: 9.

This chain joins TRBV30 and TRBJ1-1; a possible D gene is TRBD1 (5 bases). Trimming stripped 4 bases from V and 5 bases from J, with 17 bases between. CDR3 length equals 14 residues. Per the germline V gene, CDR1 is GTSNPN and CDR2 is SVGIG (reference sequence). In nucleotides, the CDR3 is TGTGCCTGGACCATGGGGACTGGGAGGACTGAAGCTTTCTTT. Amino acids: CAWTMGTGRTEAFF.

The chain joins TRBV7-9 to TRBJ1-2; 7 nucleotides align to TRBD1. Unmatched junction bases numbered 2, after V lost 0 bases and J lost 7 bases. The germline CDR1 and CDR2 sequences are SEHNR and FQNEAQ (reference sequence). The CDR3 consists of 13 residues. The CDR3 reads CASSLATGSGYTF. CDR3 bases: TGTGCCAGCAGCTTAGCGACAGGGAGTGGCTACACCTTC.

The V call is TRBV27, the J call TRBJ2-3, with D perhaps TRBD2 (5 bases). Trimming took 5 bases from V and 8 from J, leaving 17 bases between them. Germline V gene data show CDR1 as MNHEY and CDR2 as SMNVEV (reference sequence). The CDR3 is 14 amino acids. CDR3 residues: CASSPFPLESTQYF. Written as DNA, the CDR3 is TGTGCCAGCAGTCCATTTCCACTAGAAAGTACGCAGTATTTT.

The gene calls are TRBV2 and TRBJ2-3; 11 bases map to TRBD2. Germline CDR1 and CDR2: SNHLY and FYNNEI. V was pared by 3 bases and J by 4 bases, with 3 bases of the junction left unmatched. The CDR3 consists of 15 residues. CDR3: CASSDSGRAADTQYF. For the CDR3, the DNA is TGTGCCAGCAGTGATAGCGGGAGGGCCGCAGATACGCAGTATTTT.

The rearrangement uses TRBV9 and TRBJ2-5, with a tentative D call TRBD2 (8 bases). Between the trimmed V and J ends, which lost 3 bases and 2 bases, there was a span of 29 bases. The CDR3 is 20 residues long. Germline V gives CDR1 SGDLS, CDR2 YYNGEE. CDR3 residues: CASSAGQRTGAGGRQETQYF. The CDR3 DNA follows: TGTGCCAGCAGCGCGGGCCAGAGGACAGGCGCGGGAGGTCGACAAGAGACCCAGTACTTC. The variable domain in full, with the rest retrieved from reference TRBV9 and TRBJ2-5, is DSGVTQTPKHLITATGQRVTLRCSPRSGDLSVYWYQQSLDQGLQFLIQYYNGEERAKGNILERFSAQQFPDLHSELNLSSLELGDSALYFCASSAGQRTGAGGRQETQYFGPGTRLLVL.